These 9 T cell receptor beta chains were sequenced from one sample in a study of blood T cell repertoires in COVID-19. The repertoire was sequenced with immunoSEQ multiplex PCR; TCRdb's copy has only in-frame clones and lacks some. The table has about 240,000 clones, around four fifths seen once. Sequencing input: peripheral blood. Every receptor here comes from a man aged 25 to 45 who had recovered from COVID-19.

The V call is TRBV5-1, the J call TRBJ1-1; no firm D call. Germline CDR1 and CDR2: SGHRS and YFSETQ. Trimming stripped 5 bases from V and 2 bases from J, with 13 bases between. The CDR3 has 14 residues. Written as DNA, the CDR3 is TGCGCCAGCAGACCCGAGCGGGTCAACACTGAAGCTTTCTTT. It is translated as CASRPERVNTEAFF.

CDR3 in amino acids: CASTMDRVNTGELFF. In nucleotides, the CDR3 is TGTGCCAGCACCATGGACAGGGTTAACACCGGGGAGCTGTTTTTT. The chain links TRBV28 to TRBJ2-2, with 8 bases matching TRBD1. Germline V gene data show CDR1 as MDHEN and CDR2 as SYDVKM. The V and J ends lost 7 bases and 2 bases, in that order; junction bases with no gene match: 6. There are 15 residues in the CDR3.

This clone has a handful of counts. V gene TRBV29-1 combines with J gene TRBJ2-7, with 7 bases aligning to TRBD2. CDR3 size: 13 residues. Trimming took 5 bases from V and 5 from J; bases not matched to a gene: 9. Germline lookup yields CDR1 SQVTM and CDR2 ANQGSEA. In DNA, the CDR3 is TGCAGCGTTAATCTGGGGGGGACGGACGAGCAGTACTTC. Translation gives CSVNLGGTDEQYF.

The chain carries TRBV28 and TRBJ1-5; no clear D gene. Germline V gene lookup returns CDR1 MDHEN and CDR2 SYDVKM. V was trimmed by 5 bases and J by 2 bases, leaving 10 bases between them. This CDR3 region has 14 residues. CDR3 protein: CASSPLRGNQPQHF. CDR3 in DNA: TGTGCCAGCAGTCCCTTGAGAGGCAATCAGCCCCAGCATTTT.

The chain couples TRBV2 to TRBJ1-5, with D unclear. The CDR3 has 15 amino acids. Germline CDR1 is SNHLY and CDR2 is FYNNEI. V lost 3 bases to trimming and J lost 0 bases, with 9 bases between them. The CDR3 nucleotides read TGTGCCAGCAGTGACCCGGGGTATAGCAATCAGCCCCAGCATTTT. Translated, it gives CASSDPGYSNQPQHF.

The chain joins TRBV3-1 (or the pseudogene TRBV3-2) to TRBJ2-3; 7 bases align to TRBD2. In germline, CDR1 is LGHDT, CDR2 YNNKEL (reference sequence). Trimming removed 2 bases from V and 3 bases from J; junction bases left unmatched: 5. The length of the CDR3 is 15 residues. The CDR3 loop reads CASSQPGGATDTQYF. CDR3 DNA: TGTGCCAGCAGCCAACCGGGGGGAGCGACAGATACGCAGTATTTT.

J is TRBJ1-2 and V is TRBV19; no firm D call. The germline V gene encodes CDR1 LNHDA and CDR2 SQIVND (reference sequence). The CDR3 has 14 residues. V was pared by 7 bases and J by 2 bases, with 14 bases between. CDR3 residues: CASKRETGNYGYTF. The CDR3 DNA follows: TGTGCCAGTAAAAGGGAAACGGGGAACTATGGCTACACCTTC.

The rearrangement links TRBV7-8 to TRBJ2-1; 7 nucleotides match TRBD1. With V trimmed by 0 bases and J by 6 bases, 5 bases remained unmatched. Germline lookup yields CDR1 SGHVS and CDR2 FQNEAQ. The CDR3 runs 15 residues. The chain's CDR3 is CASSLAGGQGNEQFF. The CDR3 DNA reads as TGTGCCAGCAGCTTAGCAGGGGGCCAGGGCAATGAGCAGTTCTTC.

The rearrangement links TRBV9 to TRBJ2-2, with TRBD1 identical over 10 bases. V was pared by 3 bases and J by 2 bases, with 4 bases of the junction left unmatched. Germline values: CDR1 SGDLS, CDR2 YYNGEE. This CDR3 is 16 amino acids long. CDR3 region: CASSDRQGANTGELFF. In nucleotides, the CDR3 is TGTGCCAGCAGCGACCGACAGGGGGCTAACACCGGGGAGCTGTTTTTT. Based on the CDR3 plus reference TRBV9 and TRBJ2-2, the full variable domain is DSGVTQTPKHLITATGQRVTLRCSPRSGDLSVYWYQQSLDQGLQFLIQYYNGEERAKGNILERFSAQQFPDLHSELNLSSLELGDSALYFCASSDRQGANTGELFFGEGSRLTVL.